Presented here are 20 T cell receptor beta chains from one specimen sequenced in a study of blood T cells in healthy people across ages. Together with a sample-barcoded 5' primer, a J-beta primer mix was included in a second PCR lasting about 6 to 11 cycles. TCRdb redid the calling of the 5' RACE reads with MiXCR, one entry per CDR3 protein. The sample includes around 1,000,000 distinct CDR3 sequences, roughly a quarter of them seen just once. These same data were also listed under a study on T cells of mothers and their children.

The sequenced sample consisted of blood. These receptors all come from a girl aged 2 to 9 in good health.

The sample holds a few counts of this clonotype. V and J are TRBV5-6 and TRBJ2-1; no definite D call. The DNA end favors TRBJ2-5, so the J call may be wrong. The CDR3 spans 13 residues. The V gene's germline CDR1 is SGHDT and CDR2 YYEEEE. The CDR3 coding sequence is TGTGCCAGCAGCCACCAACCCCAAGAGACCCAGTACTTC. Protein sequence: CASSHQPQETQYF.

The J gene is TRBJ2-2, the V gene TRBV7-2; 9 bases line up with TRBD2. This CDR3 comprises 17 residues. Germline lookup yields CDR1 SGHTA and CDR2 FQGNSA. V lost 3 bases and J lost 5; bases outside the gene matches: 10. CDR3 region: CASSFFPQAGGTGELFF. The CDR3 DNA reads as TGTGCCAGCAGCTTCTTCCCGCAAGCGGGGGGAACCGGGGAGCTGTTTTTT.

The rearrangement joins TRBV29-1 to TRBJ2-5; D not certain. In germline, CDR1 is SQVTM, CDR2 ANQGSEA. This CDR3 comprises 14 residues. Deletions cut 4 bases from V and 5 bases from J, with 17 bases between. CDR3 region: CSVVFPESSETQYF. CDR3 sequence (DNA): TGCAGCGTTGTGTTTCCGGAGAGTAGCGAGACCCAGTACTTC.

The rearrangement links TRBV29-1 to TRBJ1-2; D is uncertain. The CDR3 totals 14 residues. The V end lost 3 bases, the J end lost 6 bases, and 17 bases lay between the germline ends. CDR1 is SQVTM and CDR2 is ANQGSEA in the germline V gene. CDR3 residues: CSVDVLGAGDGYTF. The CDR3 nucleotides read TGCAGCGTTGATGTTTTAGGTGCCGGGGATGGCTACACCTTC.

CDR3 loop: CASSYSGPITEAFF. The CDR3 nucleotides are TGTGCCAGCAGTTATTCAGGTCCGATCACTGAAGCTTTCTTT. The chain carries TRBV6-2 or TRBV6-3 and TRBJ1-1; no clear D. Looked up from germline, CDR1 is MNHEY and CDR2 is SVGEGT. V lost 3 bases and J 4 bases, leaving 12 bases between the germline ends. The CDR3 is 14 amino acids.

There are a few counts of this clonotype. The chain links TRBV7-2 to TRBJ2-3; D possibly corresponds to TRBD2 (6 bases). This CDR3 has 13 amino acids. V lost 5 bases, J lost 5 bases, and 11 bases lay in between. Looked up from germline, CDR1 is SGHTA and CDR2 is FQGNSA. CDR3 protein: CASSGGNKDTQYF. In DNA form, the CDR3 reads TGTGCCAGCAGCGGAGGGAATAAAGATACGCAGTATTTT.

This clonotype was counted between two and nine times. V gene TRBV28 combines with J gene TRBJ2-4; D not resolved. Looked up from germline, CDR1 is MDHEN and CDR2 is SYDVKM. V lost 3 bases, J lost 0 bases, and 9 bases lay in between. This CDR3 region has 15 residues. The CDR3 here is CASSFSGEAKNIQYF. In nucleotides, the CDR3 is TGTGCCAGCAGTTTTTCTGGGGAAGCCAAAAACATTCAGTACTTC.

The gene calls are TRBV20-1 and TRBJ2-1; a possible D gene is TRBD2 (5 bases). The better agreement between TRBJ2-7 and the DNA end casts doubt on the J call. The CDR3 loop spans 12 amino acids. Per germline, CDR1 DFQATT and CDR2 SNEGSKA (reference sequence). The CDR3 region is CSASGVHYEQYF. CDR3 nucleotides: TGCAGTGCTAGCGGGGTTCACTACGAGCAGTACTTC.

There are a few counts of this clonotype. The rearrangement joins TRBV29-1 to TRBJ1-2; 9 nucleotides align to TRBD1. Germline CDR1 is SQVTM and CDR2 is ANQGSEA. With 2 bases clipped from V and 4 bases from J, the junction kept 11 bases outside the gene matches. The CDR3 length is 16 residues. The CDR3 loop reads CSVEKQGAILGYGYTF. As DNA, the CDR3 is TGCAGCGTTGAAAAACAGGGGGCTATCTTGGGCTATGGCTACACCTTC.

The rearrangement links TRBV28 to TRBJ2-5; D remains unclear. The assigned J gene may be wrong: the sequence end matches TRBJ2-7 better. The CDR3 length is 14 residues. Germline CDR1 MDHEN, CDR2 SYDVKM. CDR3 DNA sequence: TGTGCCAGTCTATCCCCGGGTCGCTCCTACGAGCAGTACTTC. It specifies CASLSPGRSYEQYF.

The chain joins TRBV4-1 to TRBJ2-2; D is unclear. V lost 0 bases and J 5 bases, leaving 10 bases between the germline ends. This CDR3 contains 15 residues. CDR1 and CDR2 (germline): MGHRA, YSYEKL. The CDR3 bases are TGCGCCAGCAGCCAAGAGACGACGTGGACCGGGGAGCTGTTTTTT. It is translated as CASSQETTWTGELFF.

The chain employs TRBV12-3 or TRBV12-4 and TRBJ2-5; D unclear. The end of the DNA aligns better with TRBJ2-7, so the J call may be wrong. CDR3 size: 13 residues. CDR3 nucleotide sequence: TGTGCCACCTCGGACGGAGTCGCCTACGAGCAGTACTTC. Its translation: CATSDGVAYEQYF.

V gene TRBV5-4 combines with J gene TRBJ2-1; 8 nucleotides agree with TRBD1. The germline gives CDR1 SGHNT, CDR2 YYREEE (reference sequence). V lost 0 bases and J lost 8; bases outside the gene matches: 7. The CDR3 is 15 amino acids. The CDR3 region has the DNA TGTGCCAGCAGCTTGGGGGACAGGCGTACATATGAGCAGTTCTTC. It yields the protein CASSLGDRRTYEQFF.

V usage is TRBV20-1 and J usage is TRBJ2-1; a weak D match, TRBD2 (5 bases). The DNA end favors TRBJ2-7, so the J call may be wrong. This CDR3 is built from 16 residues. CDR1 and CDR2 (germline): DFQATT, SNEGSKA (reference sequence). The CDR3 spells CSARPLPSSWAYEQYF. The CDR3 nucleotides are TGCAGTGCTCGGCCGTTACCGTCTAGCTGGGCCTACGAGCAGTACTTC.

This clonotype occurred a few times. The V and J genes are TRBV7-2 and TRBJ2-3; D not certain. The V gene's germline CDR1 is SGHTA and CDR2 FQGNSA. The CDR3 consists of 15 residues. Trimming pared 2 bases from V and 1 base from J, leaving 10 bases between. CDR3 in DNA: TGTGCCAGCAGCTTACAGGCCCCTGGCACAGATACGCAGTATTTT. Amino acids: CASSLQAPGTDTQYF.

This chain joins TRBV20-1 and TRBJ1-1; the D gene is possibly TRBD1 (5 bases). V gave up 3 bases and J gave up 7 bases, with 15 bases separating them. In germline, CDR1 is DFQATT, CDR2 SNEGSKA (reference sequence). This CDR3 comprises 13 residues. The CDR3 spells CSASLQVRLEAFF. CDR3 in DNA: TGCAGTGCTAGTCTACAGGTCAGACTTGAAGCTTTCTTT.

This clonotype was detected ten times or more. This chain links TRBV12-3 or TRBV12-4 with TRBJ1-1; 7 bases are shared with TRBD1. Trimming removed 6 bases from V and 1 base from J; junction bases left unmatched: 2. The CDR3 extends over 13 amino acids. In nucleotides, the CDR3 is TGTGCCAGCAGCAGGACAGGGAACACTGAAGCTTTCTTT. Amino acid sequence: CASSRTGNTEAFF.

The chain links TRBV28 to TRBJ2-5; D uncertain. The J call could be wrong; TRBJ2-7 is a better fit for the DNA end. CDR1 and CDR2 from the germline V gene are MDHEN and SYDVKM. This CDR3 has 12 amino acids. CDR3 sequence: CASSTLNYEQYF. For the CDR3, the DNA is TGTGCCAGCAGTACATTGAACTACGAGCAGTACTTC.

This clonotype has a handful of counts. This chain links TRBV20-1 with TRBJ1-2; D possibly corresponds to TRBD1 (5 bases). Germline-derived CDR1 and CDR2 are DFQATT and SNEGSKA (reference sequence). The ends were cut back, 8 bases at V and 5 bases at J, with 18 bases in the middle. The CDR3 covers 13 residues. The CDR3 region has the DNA TGCAGTTCTCACCGACAGCCTCATTATGGCTACACCTTC. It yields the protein CSSHRQPHYGYTF.

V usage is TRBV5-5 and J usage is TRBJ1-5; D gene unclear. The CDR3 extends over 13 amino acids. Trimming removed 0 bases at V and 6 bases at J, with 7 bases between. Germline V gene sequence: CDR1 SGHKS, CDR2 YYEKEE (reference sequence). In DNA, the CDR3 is TGTGCCAGCAGCTTGGACCCTGCTCAGCCCCAGCATTTT. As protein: CASSLDPAQPQHF.